The rows below give T cell receptor beta chains drawn from one sample of a study of blood T cell repertoires in COVID-19. TCRdb's table, derived via immunoSEQ multiplex PCR, lists solely in-frame clones and lacks some. The sample gives approximately 210,000 clones, roughly 84% of which show up once; more than 7% is in the top ten. Material for sequencing was PBMCs or T cells enriched from blood (not recorded which). The receptors derive from a man aged 25-40 years in a cohort exposed to, infected with or recovered from COVID-19 (not recorded which). CDR3s include the opening cysteine and the closing phenylalanine or tryptophan. Fields, in order: J gene, D gene, V gene, clone size, CDR3 protein, CDR3 DNA. The D gene is left open where the match is weak. Expanded clones get a size class; other rows say once, few or many, or leave the size out.

TRBJ2-3 TRBD2 TRBV5-5 . CASSHSLAGPGTDTQYF TGTGCCAGCAGCCACTCTCTAGCGGGGCCGGGCACAGATACGCAGTATTTT
TRBJ2-5 . TRBV7-9 . CASSWGQTQETQYF TGTGCCAGCAGCTGGGGACAAACACAAGAGACCCAGTACTTC
TRBJ1-2 . TRBV28 . CASSTRLGTSKGYTF TGTGCCAGCAGCACCCGACTTGGGACATCTAAAGGCTACACCTTC
TRBJ1-6 TRBD1 TRBV28 . CASSFPGGSPLHF TGTGCCAGCAGTTTCCCAGGGGGCTCACCCCTCCACTTT
TRBJ1-2 . TRBV7-8 . CASSCEFGYNYGYTF TGTGCCAGCAGCTGCGAGTTCGGTTACAACTATGGCTACACCTTC
TRBJ2-1 . TRBV27 . CASRPRSSYNEQFF TGTGCCAGCAGACCTAGGAGCTCCTACAATGAGCAGTTCTTC
TRBJ2-1 . TRBV3-1/TRBV3-2 few CASSQERLLQFF TGTGCCAGCAGCCAAGAGAGGCTCCTCCAGTTCTTC
TRBJ2-7 . TRBV9 . CASSVGAETYEQYF TGTGCCAGCAGCGTAGGGGCAGAGACCTACGAGCAGTACTTC
TRBJ2-3 . TRBV5-1 . CASSLSRVDTQYF TGCGCCAGCAGCTTGTCCAGGGTAGATACGCAGTATTTT
TRBJ1-2 . TRBV24-1 . CATRGGGQNGYTF TGTGCCACCAGGGGCGGCGGGCAGAATGGCTACACCTTC
TRBJ2-1 TRBD2 TRBV18 . CASSLRTSEYNEQFF TGTGCCAGCTCACTCAGGACTAGCGAATACAATGAGCAGTTCTTC
TRBJ1-2 TRBD1 TRBV19 once CASSGTGFGYTF TGTGCCAGTAGTGGGACAGGGTTTGGCTACACCTTC
TRBJ2-7 TRBD2 TRBV9 . CASSVGTSSHEQYF TGTGCCAGCAGCGTGGGGACTAGCTCCCACGAGCAGTACTTC
TRBJ1-1 . TRBV28 . CASSLLLGTLNTEAFF TGTGCCAGCAGTTTACTTCTCGGGACACTGAACACTGAAGCTTTCTTT
TRBJ2-7 . TRBV18 . CASSSTVSYEQYF TGTGCCAGCTCATCGACAGTCTCCTACGAGCAGTACTTC
TRBJ1-6 . TRBV28 few CASSGGNSPLHF TGTGCCAGCAGCGGGGGGAATTCACCCCTCCACTTT
TRBJ2-1 . TRBV19 . CASSPPSGLLYNEQFF TGTGCCAGTAGCCCACCCTCGGGACTTCTATACAATGAGCAGTTCTTC
TRBJ1-3 . TRBV6-1 . CASSEVRGKDTIYF TGTGCCAGCAGTGAAGTTCGGGGTAAGGACACCATATATTTT
TRBJ1-1 . TRBV4-3 once CASSPVRDTEAFF TGCGCCAGCAGCCCCGTCAGGGACACTGAAGCTTTCTTT
TRBJ2-3 TRBD2 TRBV28 . CASSPPGLAGRTDTQYF TGTGCCAGCAGTCCCCCGGGACTAGCGGGACGCACAGATACGCAGTATTTT
TRBJ2-2 . TRBV5-4 . CASSLGAPTGELFF TGTGCCAGCAGCTTGGGGGCCCCGACCGGGGAGCTGTTTTTT
TRBJ2-2 . TRBV11-2 . CASSLAGMNTGELFF TGTGCCAGCAGCTTAGCAGGGATGAACACCGGGGAGCTGTTTTTT
TRBJ2-1 TRBD2 TRBV7-2 . CASSLAARTSGRPWNKNEQFF TGTGCCAGCAGCTTAGCCGCCCGGACTAGCGGGAGACCGTGGAACAAAAATGAGCAGTTCTTC
TRBJ1-2 TRBD1 TRBV7-2 . CASSLAYRGLGYGYTF TGTGCCAGCAGCTTAGCCTACAGGGGGCTGGGCTATGGCTACACCTTC
TRBJ2-7 . TRBV29-1 . CSVSLSGVVYEQYF TGCAGCGTCTCCTTATCAGGGGTAGTCTACGAGCAGTACTTC
TRBJ2-1 . TRBV5-1 once CASSLGPGDNEQFF TGCGCCAGCAGTTTGGGACCGGGGGACAATGAGCAGTTCTTC
TRBJ2-3 TRBD2 TRBV7-2 few CASSLARTSGTSTQYF TGTGCCAGCAGCTTAGCCCGGACTAGCGGCACCTCAACGCAGTATTTT
TRBJ1-4 TRBD1 TRBV19 . CASSARSGGTGEKLFF TGTGCCAGTAGTGCCCGATCAGGGGGCACGGGTGAAAAACTGTTTTTT
TRBJ1-2 TRBD1 TRBV9 . CASSVVPGGYGYTF TGTGCCAGCAGCGTAGTACCAGGGGGATATGGCTACACCTTC
TRBJ1-5 . TRBV6-1 . CASSEWRGGGNQPQHF TGTGCCAGCAGTGAATGGCGGGGGGGAGGGAATCAGCCCCAGCATTTT
TRBJ1-2 . TRBV3-1/TRBV3-2 . CASSGPQAYGYTF TGTGCCAGCAGCGGCCCTCAGGCCTATGGCTACACCTTC
TRBJ2-1 . TRBV24-1 . CATSDLRVKRAFF TGTGCCACCAGTGATTTGCGGGTAAAGAGAGCTTTCTTC
TRBJ2-7 . TRBV6-2/TRBV6-3 few CASSYSGPREQYF TGTGCCAGCAGTTACTCGGGGCCGAGGGAGCAGTACTTC
TRBJ2-4 TRBD2 TRBV7-6 . CASSSYVAGGGKNIQYF TGTGCCAGCAGCTCATATGTAGCGGGAGGGGGCAAAAACATTCAGTACTTC
TRBJ1-2 TRBD1 TRBV27 . CARMGHRGPIVGGYTF TGTGCCAGAATGGGGCACAGGGGCCCGATAGTGGGTGGCTACACCTTC
TRBJ2-5 . TRBV3-1/TRBV3-2 . CASSRAGQETQYF TGTGCCAGCAGCCGGGCGGGACAGGAGACCCAGTACTTC
TRBJ2-1 . TRBV3-1/TRBV3-2 . CASSQAVREQQFF TGTGCCAGCAGCCAAGCTGTCCGGGAACAGCAATTCTTC
TRBJ2-1 TRBD2 TRBV24-1 . CATSDSRLADNEQFF TGTGCCACCAGTGATTCGAGACTAGCGGACAATGAGCAGTTCTTC
TRBJ1-6 TRBD1 TRBV14 few CASSNRGLYSPLHF TGTGCCAGCAGTAACAGGGGATTGTATTCACCCCTCCACTTT
TRBJ1-2 . TRBV27 . CASSPLGVGGASGYTF TGTGCCAGCAGTCCTCTAGGGGTGGGGGGGGCGAGTGGCTACACCTTC
TRBJ2-5 . TRBV24-1 . CATSDLLQETQYF TGTGCCACCAGTGATTTGCTCCAAGAGACCCAGTACTTC
TRBJ1-5 TRBD1 TRBV28 . CASSSLRDRGGNQPQHF TGTGCCAGCAGCTCACTAAGGGACAGGGGAGGCAATCAGCCCCAGCATTTT
TRBJ1-1 TRBD1 TRBV9 few CASEGGRGLKNTEAFF TGTGCCAGTGAGGGGGGCAGGGGGCTTAAGAACACTGAAGCTTTCTTT
TRBJ2-1 TRBD1 TRBV5-1 . CASSLVGTGGYEQFF TGCGCCAGCAGCTTGGTTGGGACAGGGGGATATGAGCAGTTCTTC
TRBJ2-7 TRBD1 TRBV18 . CASSPYGTESLEQYF TGTGCCAGCTCACCATACGGGACAGAATCTTTGGAGCAGTACTTC
TRBJ1-2 . TRBV7-6 . CASSTRTRDGYTF TGTGCCAGCAGCACCCGCACCAGGGATGGCTACACCTTC
TRBJ2-5 TRBD2 TRBV7-6 . CASSLGAGSSGGQETQYF TGTGCCAGCAGCTTAGGTGCAGGGAGCTCGGGGGGCCAAGAGACCCAGTACTTC
TRBJ1-1 . TRBV7-3 few CASSLAQGTQTEAFF TGTGCCAGCAGCCTGGCCCAGGGGACGCAGACTGAAGCTTTCTTT
TRBJ2-2 TRBD2 TRBV2 once CASRSLAGGINTGELFF TGTGCCAGCAGATCTCTAGCGGGAGGGATAAACACCGGGGAGCTGTTTTTT
TRBJ2-7 TRBD2 TRBV7-2 . CASSLGTSGTYEQYF TGTGCCAGCAGCCTCGGGACTAGCGGAACTTACGAGCAGTACTTC
TRBJ1-5 TRBD1 TRBV28 . CASSTGVGNQPQHF TGTGCCAGCAGCACAGGGGTGGGCAATCAGCCCCAGCATTTT
TRBJ2-4 . TRBV5-8 . CASSLAKRQVVAKNIQYF TGTGCCAGCAGCTTGGCCAAAAGACAGGTAGTAGCCAAAAACATTCAGTACTTC
TRBJ1-3 . TRBV6-5 . CASNVRGSGNTIYF TGTGCCAGCAATGTCAGGGGCTCTGGAAACACCATATATTTT
TRBJ1-5 TRBD1 TRBV7-2 once CASSLGTGYNQPQHF TGTGCCAGCAGCTTAGGGACAGGGTATAATCAGCCCCAGCATTTT